This T cell receptor beta chain was identified in a study of blood T cell repertoires in COVID-19. Whole-study context: Donors in the United States, Italy and Spain gave samples during acute or convalescent COVID-19. T cells, B-cell-depleted T cells, or PBMCs supplied cDNA or gDNA.

Authors' data handling: It was from reference gene primer amplification that nucleated cell counts were estimated. Some clones are missing from TCRdb's copy, which holds only in-frame ones; the method was immunoSEQ multiplex PCR. From that table come the V and J calls and clone size; the DNA was used to work out D and trimming. The sample has under 150,000 clones, about 91% seen once; the top ten hold 25% to 30%. The CDR3 is 17 amino acids. The V and J ends lost 5 bases and 5 bases, in that order; junction bases with no gene match: 12. The germline CDR1 and CDR2 sequences are SGHTS and YDEGEE. J is TRBJ2-3 and V is TRBV5-8; TRBD2 aligns across 12 bases. The source is a human donor in a cohort sampled during active COVID-19. Sequenced input: peripheral blood. CDR3 loop: CASSPGLAGWYVDTQYF. CDR3 coding DNA: TGTGCCAGCAGTCCCGGACTAGCGGGGTGGTATGTAGATACGCAGTATTTT. The whole variable domain, remainder taken from reference TRBV5-8 and TRBJ2-3, is EAGVTQSPTHLIKTRGQQATLRCSPISGHTSVYWYQQALGLGLQFLLWYDEGEERNRGNFPPRFSGRQFPNYSSELNVNALELEDSALYLCASSPGLAGWYVDTQYFGPGTRLTVL.